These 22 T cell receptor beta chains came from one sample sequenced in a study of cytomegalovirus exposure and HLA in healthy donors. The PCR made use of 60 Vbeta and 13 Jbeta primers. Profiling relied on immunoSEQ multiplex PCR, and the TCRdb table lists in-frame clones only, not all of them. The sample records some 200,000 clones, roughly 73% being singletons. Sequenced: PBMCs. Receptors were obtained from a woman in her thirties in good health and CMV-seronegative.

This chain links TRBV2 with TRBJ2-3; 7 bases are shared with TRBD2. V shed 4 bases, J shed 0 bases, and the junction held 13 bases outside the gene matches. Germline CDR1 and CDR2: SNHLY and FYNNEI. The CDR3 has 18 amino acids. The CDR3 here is CASSGQSPSSGSTDTQYF. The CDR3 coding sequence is TGTGCCAGCAGTGGCCAGTCTCCCTCTAGCGGTAGCACAGATACGCAGTATTTT.

The CDR3 nucleotides read TGTGCCAGCGAAAGGAGGGCCCCACCCTACGAGCAGTACTTC. Translation: CASERRAPPYEQYF. This chain connects TRBV27 to TRBJ2-7, with D possibly being TRBD2 (6 bases). The CDR3 has 14 amino acids. V lost 8 bases and J lost 2, with 16 bases in between. CDR1 and CDR2 from the germline V gene are MNHEY and SMNVEV (reference sequence).

The CDR3 sequence: CAISHGGDTTEAFF. The CDR3 coding sequence is TGTGCCATCAGTCATGGGGGGGATACCACTGAAGCTTTCTTT. The rearrangement joins TRBV10-3 to TRBJ1-1; D is perhaps TRBD1 (5 bases). V lost 5 bases to trimming and J lost 4 bases, with 14 bases between them. Germline V CDR1 and CDR2: ENHRY, SYGVKD. This CDR3 is built from 14 residues.

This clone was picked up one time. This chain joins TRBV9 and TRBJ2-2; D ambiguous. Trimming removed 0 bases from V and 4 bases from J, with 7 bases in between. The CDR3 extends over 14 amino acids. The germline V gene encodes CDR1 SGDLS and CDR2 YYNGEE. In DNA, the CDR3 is TGTGCCAGCAGCGTAGCCACGAGCACCGGGGAGCTGTTTTTT. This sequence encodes CASSVATSTGELFF.

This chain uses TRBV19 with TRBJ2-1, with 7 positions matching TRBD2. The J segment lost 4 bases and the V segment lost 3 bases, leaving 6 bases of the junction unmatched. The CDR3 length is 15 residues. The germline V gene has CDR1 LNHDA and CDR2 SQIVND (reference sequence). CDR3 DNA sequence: TGTGCCAGTAGTATTTCAGCGGGATCTTACAATGAGCAGTTCTTC. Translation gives CASSISAGSYNEQFF.

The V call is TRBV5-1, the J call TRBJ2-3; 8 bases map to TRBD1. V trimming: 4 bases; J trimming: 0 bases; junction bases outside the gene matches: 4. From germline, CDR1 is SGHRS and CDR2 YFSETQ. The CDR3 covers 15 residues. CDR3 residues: CASSRTGPSTDTQYF. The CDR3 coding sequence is TGCGCCAGCAGCCGGACAGGGCCAAGCACAGATACGCAGTATTTT.

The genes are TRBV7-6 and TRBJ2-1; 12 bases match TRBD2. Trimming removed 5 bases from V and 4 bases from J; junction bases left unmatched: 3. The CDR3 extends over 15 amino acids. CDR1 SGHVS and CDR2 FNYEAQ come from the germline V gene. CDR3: CASSEGLAGYNEQFF. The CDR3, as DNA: TGTGCCAGCAGCGAAGGACTAGCGGGATACAATGAGCAGTTCTTC.

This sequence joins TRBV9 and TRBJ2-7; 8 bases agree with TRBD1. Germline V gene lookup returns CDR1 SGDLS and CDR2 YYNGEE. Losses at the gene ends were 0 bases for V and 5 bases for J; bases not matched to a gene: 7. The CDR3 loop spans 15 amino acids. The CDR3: CASSVASGGANEQYF. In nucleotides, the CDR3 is TGTGCCAGCAGCGTAGCATCAGGGGGCGCGAACGAGCAGTACTTC.

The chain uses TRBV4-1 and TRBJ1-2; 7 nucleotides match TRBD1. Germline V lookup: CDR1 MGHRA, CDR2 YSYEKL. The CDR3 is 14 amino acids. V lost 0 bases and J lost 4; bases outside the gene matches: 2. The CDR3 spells CASSQERGPYGYTF. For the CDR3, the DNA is TGCGCCAGCAGCCAAGAAAGGGGGCCCTATGGCTACACCTTC.

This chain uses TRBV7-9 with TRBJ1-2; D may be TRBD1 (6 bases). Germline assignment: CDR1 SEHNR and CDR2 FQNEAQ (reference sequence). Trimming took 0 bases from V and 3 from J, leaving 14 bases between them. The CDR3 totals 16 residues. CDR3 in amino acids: CASSLAGKGDYYGYTF. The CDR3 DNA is TGTGCCAGCAGCTTAGCGGGGAAGGGGGATTACTATGGCTACACCTTC. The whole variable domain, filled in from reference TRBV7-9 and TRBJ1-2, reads DTGVSQNPRHKITKRGQNVTFRCDPISEHNRLYWYRQTLGQGPEFLTYFQNEAQLEKSRLLSDRFSAERPKGSFSTLEIQRTEQGDSAMYLCASSLAGKGDYYGYTFGSGTRLTVV.

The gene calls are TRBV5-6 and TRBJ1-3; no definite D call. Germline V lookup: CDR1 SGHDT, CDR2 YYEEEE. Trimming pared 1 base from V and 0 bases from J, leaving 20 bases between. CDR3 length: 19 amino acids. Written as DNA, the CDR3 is TGTGCCAGCAGCTTGAGCGGTCGGGGAGGGCCACCCTCTGGAAACACCATATATTTT. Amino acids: CASSLSGRGGPPSGNTIYF.

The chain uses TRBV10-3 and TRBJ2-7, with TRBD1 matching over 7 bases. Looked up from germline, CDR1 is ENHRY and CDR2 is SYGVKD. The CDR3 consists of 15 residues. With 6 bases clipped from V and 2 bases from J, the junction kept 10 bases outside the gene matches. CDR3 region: CAIRADRVGTYEQYF. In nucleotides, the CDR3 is TGTGCCATCAGGGCTGACAGGGTGGGCACCTACGAGCAGTACTTC.

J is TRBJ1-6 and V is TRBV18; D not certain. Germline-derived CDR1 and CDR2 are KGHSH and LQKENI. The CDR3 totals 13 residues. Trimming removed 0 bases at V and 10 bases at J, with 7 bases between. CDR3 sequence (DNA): TGTGCCAGCTCACCACCCTGGCGGTCACCCCTCCACTTT. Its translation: CASSPPWRSPLHF.

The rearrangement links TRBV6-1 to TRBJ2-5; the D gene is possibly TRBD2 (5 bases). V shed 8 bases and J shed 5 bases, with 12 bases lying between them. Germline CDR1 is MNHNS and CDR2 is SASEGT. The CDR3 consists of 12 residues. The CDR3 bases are TGTGCCAGCTCGGGGTTGTGGGAGACCCAGTACTTC. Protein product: CASSGLWETQYF.

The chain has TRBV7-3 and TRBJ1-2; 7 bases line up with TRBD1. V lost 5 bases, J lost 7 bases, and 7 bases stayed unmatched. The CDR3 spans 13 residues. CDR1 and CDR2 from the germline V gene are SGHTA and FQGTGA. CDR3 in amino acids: CASSDRQGGGYTF. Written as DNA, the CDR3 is TGTGCCAGCAGCGATCGACAGGGAGGTGGCTACACCTTC.

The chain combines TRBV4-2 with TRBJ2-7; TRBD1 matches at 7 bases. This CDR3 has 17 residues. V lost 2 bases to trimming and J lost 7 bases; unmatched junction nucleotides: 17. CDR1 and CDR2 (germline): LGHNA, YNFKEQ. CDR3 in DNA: TGTGCCAGCAGCCAATCCTTTGGGGACAGCTATCGGAGAGAGCAGTACTTC. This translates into CASSQSFGDSYRREQYF.

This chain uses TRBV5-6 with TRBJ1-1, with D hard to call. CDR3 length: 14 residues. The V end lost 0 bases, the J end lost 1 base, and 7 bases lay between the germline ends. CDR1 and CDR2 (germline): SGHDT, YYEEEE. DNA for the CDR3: TGTGCCAGCAGCTTGGTTGGTAGGAACACTGAAGCTTTCTTT. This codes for CASSLVGRNTEAFF.

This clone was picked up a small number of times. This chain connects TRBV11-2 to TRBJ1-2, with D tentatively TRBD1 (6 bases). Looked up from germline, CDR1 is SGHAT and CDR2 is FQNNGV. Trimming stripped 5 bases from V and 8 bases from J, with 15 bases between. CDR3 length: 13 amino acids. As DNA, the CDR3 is TGTGCCAGCAGCCCGCAGGGCACAGGGGGCTACACCTTC. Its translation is CASSPQGTGGYTF.

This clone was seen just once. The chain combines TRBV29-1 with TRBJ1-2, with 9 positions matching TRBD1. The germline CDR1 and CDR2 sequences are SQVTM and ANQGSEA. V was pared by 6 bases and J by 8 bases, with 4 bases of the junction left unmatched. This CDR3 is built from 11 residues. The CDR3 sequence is CSVQGAQGYTF. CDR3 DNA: TGCAGCGTACAGGGGGCGCAGGGCTACACCTTC.

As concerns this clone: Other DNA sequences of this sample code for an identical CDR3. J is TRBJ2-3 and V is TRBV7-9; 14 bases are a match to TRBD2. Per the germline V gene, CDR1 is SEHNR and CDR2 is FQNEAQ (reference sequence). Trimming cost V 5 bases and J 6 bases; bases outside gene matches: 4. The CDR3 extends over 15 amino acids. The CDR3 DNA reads TGTGCCAGCAGCCCGGGACTAGCGGGAGCCGATACGCAGTATTTT. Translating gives CASSPGLAGADTQYF.

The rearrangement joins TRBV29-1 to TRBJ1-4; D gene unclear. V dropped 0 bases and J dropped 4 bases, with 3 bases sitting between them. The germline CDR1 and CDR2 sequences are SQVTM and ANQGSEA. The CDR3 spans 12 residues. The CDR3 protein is CSVEDHNEKLFF. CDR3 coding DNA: TGCAGCGTTGAAGATCATAATGAAAAACTGTTTTTT.

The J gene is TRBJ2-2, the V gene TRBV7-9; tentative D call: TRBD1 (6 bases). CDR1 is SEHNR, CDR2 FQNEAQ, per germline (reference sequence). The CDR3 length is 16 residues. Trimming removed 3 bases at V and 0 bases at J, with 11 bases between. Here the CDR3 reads CASSFPGTTNTGELFF. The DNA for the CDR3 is TGTGCCAGCAGCTTCCCCGGGACAACGAACACCGGGGAGCTGTTTTTT. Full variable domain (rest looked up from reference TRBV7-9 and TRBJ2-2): DTGVSQNPRHKITKRGQNVTFRCDPISEHNRLYWYRQTLGQGPEFLTYFQNEAQLEKSRLLSDRFSAERPKGSFSTLEIQRTEQGDSAMYLCASSFPGTTNTGELFFGEGSRLTVL.